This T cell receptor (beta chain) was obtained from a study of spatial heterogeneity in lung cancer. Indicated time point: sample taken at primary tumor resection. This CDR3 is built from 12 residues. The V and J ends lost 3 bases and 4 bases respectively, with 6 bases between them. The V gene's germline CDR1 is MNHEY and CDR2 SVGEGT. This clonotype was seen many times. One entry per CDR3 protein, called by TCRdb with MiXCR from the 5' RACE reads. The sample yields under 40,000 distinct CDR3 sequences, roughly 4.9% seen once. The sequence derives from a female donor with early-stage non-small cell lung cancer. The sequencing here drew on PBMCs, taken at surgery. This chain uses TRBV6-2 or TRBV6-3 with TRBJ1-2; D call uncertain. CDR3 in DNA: TGTGCCAGCAGTTATGGGTTCTATGGCTACACCTTC. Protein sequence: CASSYGFYGYTF.